The next 29 T cell receptor beta chains were all read from a single sample in a study of T cell responses to AZD1222 COVID-19 vaccine. TCRdb's copy holds only in-frame clones and misses some; the assay was immunoSEQ multiplex PCR. The sample includes about 110,000 clones, 90% of them seen just once. This material consisted of peripheral blood, taken on day 0 of AZD1222 vaccination. These receptors were collected from an adult in good health.

V is TRBV6-2 or TRBV6-3 and J is TRBJ1-2; tentative D call: TRBD1 (5 bases). This CDR3 spans 17 amino acids. Germline CDR1 MNHEY, CDR2 SVGEGT. V shed 1 base and J shed 3 bases, with 18 bases lying between them. CDR3 in DNA: TGTGCCAGCAGTTACTGGGACGGAGGACACCTGGACTATGGCTACACCTTC. This encodes CASSYWDGGHLDYGYTF.

This clone was recorded only once. The gene calls are TRBV7-2 and TRBJ2-1; D unclear. Germline V gives CDR1 SGHTA, CDR2 FQGNSA. This CDR3 comprises 14 residues. Trimming stripped 1 base from V and 8 bases from J, with 12 bases between. The CDR3 loop is CASSLELGRHEQFF. CDR3 DNA: TGTGCCAGCAGCTTAGAGCTGGGCCGGCATGAGCAGTTCTTC.

This chain connects TRBV5-4 to TRBJ2-6; D is unclear. The CDR3 is made up of 16 amino acids. The germline CDR1 and CDR2 sequences are SGHNT and YYREEE (reference sequence). Trimming took 3 bases from V and 0 from J, leaving 10 bases between them. The DNA of the CDR3 is TGTGCCAGCAGCTCACAAATAGGCTCTGGGGCCAACGTCCTGACTTTC. This gives the protein CASSSQIGSGANVLTF.

The J gene is TRBJ1-5, the V gene TRBV7-8; D is ambiguous. The germline gives CDR1 SGHVS, CDR2 FQNEAQ. The CDR3 runs 13 residues. With 4 bases removed from V and 1 base from J, the gap between germline ends came to 5 bases. The CDR3 DNA sequence: TGTGCCAGCAGCTCCGGGAGCAATCAGCCCCAGCATTTT. This translates into CASSSGSNQPQHF.

This clone was picked up one time. This chain links TRBV7-8 with TRBJ1-1, with D maybe TRBD1 (6 bases). Trimming cost V 8 bases and J 1 base, with 14 bases left between them. This CDR3 has 14 residues. CDR1 is SGHVS and CDR2 is FQNEAQ in the germline V gene. The CDR3 DNA sequence: TGTGCCAGCGGGGGGGGCACCCAGAACACTGAAGCTTTCTTT. Translation gives CASGGGTQNTEAFF.

The chain has TRBV28 and TRBJ1-1; 8 bases match TRBD1. In germline, CDR1 is MDHEN, CDR2 SYDVKM. Trimming removed 4 bases from V and 5 bases from J; junction bases left unmatched: 6. The CDR3 extends over 14 amino acids. The CDR3 DNA sequence: TGTGCCAGCAGTTGGCAGGGGGCCGGTACTGAAGCTTTCTTT. This encodes CASSWQGAGTEAFF.

The chain combines TRBV15 with TRBJ1-2, with 7 bases lining up with TRBD1. The germline CDR1 and CDR2 sequences are LNHNV and YYDKDF (reference sequence). The CDR3 loop spans 12 amino acids. V gave up 8 bases and J gave up 4 bases; unmatched junction bases: 4. The CDR3 is CATRDRGYGYTF. CDR3 coding DNA: TGTGCCACCCGGGACAGAGGCTATGGCTACACCTTC.

The chain uses TRBV7-3 and TRBJ2-3; perhaps TRBD1 as D (5 bases). The CDR3 contains 14 residues. Germline V lookup: CDR1 SGHTA, CDR2 FQGTGA. Between the trimmed V and J ends, which lost 4 bases and 3 bases, there was a span of 11 bases. CDR3 nucleotides: TGTGCCAGCAGCTCGCGGCCAGGGACAGATACGCAGTATTTT. It encodes CASSSRPGTDTQYF.

V is TRBV29-1 and J is TRBJ1-4; no clear D gene. The CDR3 spans 12 residues. Germline V gene lookup returns CDR1 SQVTM and CDR2 ANQGSEA. With 5 bases removed from V and 1 base from J, the gap between germline ends came to 5 bases. The CDR3 DNA sequence: TGCAGCGTTCAGGAAACTAATGAAAAACTGTTTTTT. Its translation: CSVQETNEKLFF. Full variable domain (remainder filled in from reference TRBV29-1 and TRBJ1-4): SAVISQKPSRDICQRGTSLTIQCQVDSQVTMMFWYRQQPGQSLTLIATANQGSEATYESGFVIDKFPISRPNLTFSTLTVSNMSPEDSSIYLCSVQETNEKLFFGSGTQLSVL.

V gene TRBV19 combines with J gene TRBJ2-7; maybe TRBD1 (6 bases). The V gene lost 1 base and the J gene lost 0 bases, with 16 bases spanning the gap. Germline V gene data show CDR1 as LNHDA and CDR2 as SQIVND (reference sequence). The CDR3 contains 17 residues. The CDR3 coding sequence is TGTGCCAGTAGTATAGGGGGTCCGGGGACATACTCCTACGAGCAGTACTTC. The encoded protein is CASSIGGPGTYSYEQYF.

The chain is built from TRBV18 and TRBJ1-1; perhaps TRBD1 as D (5 bases). CDR3 length: 14 residues. The germline V gene has CDR1 KGHSH and CDR2 LQKENI. Trimming removed 3 bases at V and 4 bases at J, with 12 bases between. CDR3 region: CASSPARGGTEAFF. In DNA, the CDR3 is TGTGCCAGCTCACCTGCGCGCGGGGGCACTGAAGCTTTCTTT.

The rearrangement joins TRBV5-1 to TRBJ2-3; TRBD1 is a possible D gene (6 bases). Per germline, CDR1 SGHRS and CDR2 YFSETQ. V lost 4 bases and J lost 6, with 9 bases in between. This CDR3 has 12 residues. The CDR3 loop reads CASSAGDDTQYF. In nucleotides, the CDR3 is TGCGCCAGCAGCGCAGGGGACGATACGCAGTATTTT.

The rearrangement uses TRBV5-6 and TRBJ2-2, with a possible D match to TRBD2 (6 bases). Germline V gene sequence: CDR1 SGHDT, CDR2 YYEEEE. V was pared by 4 bases and J by 3 bases, with 22 bases between. CDR3 length: 18 amino acids. CDR3 coding DNA: TGTGCCAGCAGCCTACTTGAGACGGGACTGGTATACACCGGGGAGCTGTTTTTT. Translating gives CASSLLETGLVYTGELFF.

The chain has TRBV7-2 and TRBJ2-1; weak D call: TRBD2 (6 bases). The CDR3 has 13 amino acids. From germline, CDR1 is SGHTA and CDR2 FQGNSA. V gave up 4 bases and J gave up 7 bases, with 11 bases separating them. CDR3 loop: CASSSESGNEQFF. DNA for the CDR3: TGTGCCAGCAGCTCCGAAAGCGGGAATGAGCAGTTCTTC. The full variable domain, completed using reference TRBV7-2 and TRBJ2-1, is GAGVSQSPSNKVTEKGKDVELRCDPISGHTALYWYRQSLGQGLEFLIYFQGNSAPDKSGLPSDRFSAERTGGSVSTLTIQRTQQEDSAVYLCASSSESGNEQFFGPGTRLTVL.

The chain is built from TRBV27 and TRBJ2-7; tentatively, D is TRBD1 or TRBD2 (5 bases each). CDR3 length equals 15 residues. Between the trimmed V and J ends, which lost 4 bases and 2 bases, there was a span of 15 bases. Looked up from germline, CDR1 is MNHEY and CDR2 is SMNVEV (reference sequence). CDR3 residues: CASSYGLRDTYEQYF. CDR3 DNA sequence: TGTGCCAGCAGTTACGGACTCAGGGATACCTACGAGCAGTACTTC.

The gene calls are TRBV7-2 and TRBJ1-5, with unresolved D. Trimming took off 2 bases at V and 1 base at J, with 6 bases between the two ends. CDR3 size: 14 residues. Germline CDR1 is SGHTA and CDR2 is FQGNSA. In nucleotides, the CDR3 is TGTGCCAGCAGCTTATTCCGGAGCAATCAGCCCCAGCATTTT. Encoded protein: CASSLFRSNQPQHF.

The rearrangement uses TRBV5-6 and TRBJ2-5, with TRBD1 matching 8 bases. There are 15 residues in the CDR3. V lost 0 bases and J lost 5; bases outside the gene matches: 6. Germline CDR1 and CDR2: SGHDT and YYEEEE. The CDR3 region is CASSLDGQGRETQYF. The CDR3 DNA follows: TGTGCCAGCAGCTTGGACGGACAGGGTAGGGAGACCCAGTACTTC.

In this sample, this clone turned up once. The V gene is TRBV5-6, the J gene TRBJ2-7, with 10 bases that match TRBD1. The CDR3 length is 15 residues. V trimming: 3 bases; J trimming: 2 bases; junction bases outside the gene matches: 5. Germline CDR1 reads SGHDT; CDR2 reads YYEEEE. The CDR3 bases are TGTGCCAGCAGCTACCGGGACAGGGGAGCCTACGAGCAGTACTTC. Its protein is CASSYRDRGAYEQYF.

V usage is TRBV5-1 and J usage is TRBJ1-2; D is unclear. The CDR3 is 12 residues long. Germline V gene lookup returns CDR1 SGHRS and CDR2 YFSETQ. Trimming removed 0 bases from V and 6 bases from J, with 6 bases in between. The DNA for the CDR3 is TGCGCCAGCAGCTTGGGGGAGGATGGCTACACCTTC. This sequence encodes CASSLGEDGYTF.

The V and J genes are TRBV5-1 and TRBJ2-7, with TRBD1 matching 7 bases. V was clipped by 0 bases and J by 3 bases; unmatched bases: 6. CDR3 size: 15 residues. Germline V gives CDR1 SGHRS, CDR2 YFSETQ. The CDR3 DNA reads as TGCGCCAGCAGCTTGGGGGGGACAGTGAACTACGAGCAGTACTTC. This gives the protein CASSLGGTVNYEQYF.

V and J are TRBV3-1 (or the pseudogene TRBV3-2) and TRBJ1-2, with 9 bases aligning to TRBD1. J was trimmed by 8 bases and V by 2 bases; bases with no gene match: 9. The CDR3 covers 15 residues. CDR1 is LGHDT and CDR2 is YNNKEL in the germline V gene (reference sequence). The CDR3 nucleotides are TGTGCCAGCAGCCAATACGGGACAGGGACAGGAGGCTACACCTTC. Residues: CASSQYGTGTGGYTF.

This clone was recorded once. The chain carries TRBV6-2 or TRBV6-3 and TRBJ1-1, with D possibly TRBD1 on 5 matching bases. CDR1 is MNHEY and CDR2 is SVGEGT in the germline V gene. V was clipped by 5 bases and J by 3 bases, with 10 bases between them. This CDR3 region has 13 residues. CDR3 nucleotides: TGTGCCAGCAGTAGTGAAGGGGACACTGAAGCTTTCTTT. It encodes CASSSEGDTEAFF.

This chain joins TRBV5-1 and TRBJ1-5; D unresolved. V was pared by 4 bases and J by 1 base, with 12 bases between. Looked up from germline, CDR1 is SGHRS and CDR2 is YFSETQ. The CDR3 is 15 residues long. CDR3 loop: CASSLDHSSNQPQHF. CDR3 DNA sequence: TGCGCCAGCAGCCTGGACCACTCGAGCAATCAGCCCCAGCATTTT.

The chain joins TRBV15 to TRBJ1-5; a possible D gene is TRBD1 (5 bases). Germline values: CDR1 LNHNV, CDR2 YYDKDF (reference sequence). The CDR3 extends over 17 amino acids. Trimming cost V 4 bases and J 1 base, with 17 bases left between them. CDR3 protein: CATSTPKGTSSNQPQHF. The DNA of the CDR3 is TGTGCCACCAGCACGCCCAAGGGGACCTCAAGCAATCAGCCCCAGCATTTT.

The chain couples TRBV28 to TRBJ1-6; TRBD1 agrees at 10 bases. This CDR3 is 15 amino acids long. Trimming at V came to 5 bases and at J to 10 bases, leaving 8 bases not matched to a gene. Germline loops: CDR1 MDHEN, CDR2 SYDVKM. CDR3 in amino acids: CASSTGGQGVSPLHF. For the CDR3, the DNA is TGTGCCAGCAGTACCGGAGGACAGGGGGTATCACCCCTCCACTTT. Using reference TRBV28 and TRBJ1-6 for the parts outside the CDR3, the full variable domain is DVKVTQSSRYLVKRTGEKVFLECVQDMDHENMFWYRQDPGLGLRLIYFSYDVKMKEKGDIPEGYSVSREKKERFSLILESASTNQTSMYLCASSTGGQGVSPLHFGNGTRLTVT.

The table lists this clone with a count of one. The chain recombines TRBV21-1 with TRBJ1-1. TRBV21-1 is tagged as a pseudogene. The CDR3 totals 15 residues. For the CDR3, the DNA is TGTGCCAGCAGCAAATTTGAGGAGGGTCCCACTGAAGCTTTCTTT. Its translation is CASSKFEEGPTEAFF.

This clone was seen a single time. Here the CDR3 reads CASSAGGSSFGEAFF. In DNA form, the CDR3 reads TGTGCCAGCAGCGCGGGGGGCTCATCCTTTGGTGAAGCTTTCTTT. This chain joins TRBV9 and TRBJ1-1; a possible D gene is TRBD1 (6 bases). V shed 3 bases and J shed 7 bases, with 19 bases lying between them. Germline assignment: CDR1 SGDLS and CDR2 YYNGEE. The CDR3 spans 15 residues.

The rearrangement uses TRBV23-1 and TRBJ2-7; TRBD2 aligns across 7 bases. TRBV23-1 is identified as an open reading frame with a role that is uncertain. The V segment lost 6 bases and the J segment 2 bases; nucleotides outside the gene matches: 19. The CDR3 is 18 residues long. The CDR3 reads CASSREWLLAPFPYEQYF. CDR3 sequence (DNA): TGCGCCAGCAGCCGAGAGTGGCTACTAGCGCCTTTCCCCTACGAGCAGTACTTC.

This rearrangement joins TRBV25-1 to TRBJ1-1; D gene ambiguous. The V gene's germline CDR1 is MGHDK and CDR2 SYGVNS. With 6 bases removed from V and 0 bases from J, the gap between germline ends came to 17 bases. The CDR3 extends over 16 amino acids. The chain's CDR3 is CASRVKGVSLNTEAFF. DNA for the CDR3: TGTGCCAGCAGGGTGAAAGGTGTTTCCCTGAACACTGAAGCTTTCTTT.